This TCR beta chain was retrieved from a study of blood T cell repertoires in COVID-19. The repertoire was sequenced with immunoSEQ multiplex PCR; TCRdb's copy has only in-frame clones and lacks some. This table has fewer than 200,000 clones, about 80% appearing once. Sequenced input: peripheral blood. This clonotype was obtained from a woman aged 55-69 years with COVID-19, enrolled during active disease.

CDR3 coding DNA: TGTGCCAGCAGCTCAAGGGGTGGGACTCCCCTTGGCGCATCACCCCTCCACTTT. It is translated as CASSSRGGTPLGASPLHF. V and J are TRBV4-2 and TRBJ1-6, with D perhaps TRBD1 (5 bases). The germline V and J ends were trimmed by 5 bases and 10 bases, with 27 bases remaining between them. The CDR3 covers 18 residues. Germline V gives CDR1 LGHNA, CDR2 YNFKEQ.